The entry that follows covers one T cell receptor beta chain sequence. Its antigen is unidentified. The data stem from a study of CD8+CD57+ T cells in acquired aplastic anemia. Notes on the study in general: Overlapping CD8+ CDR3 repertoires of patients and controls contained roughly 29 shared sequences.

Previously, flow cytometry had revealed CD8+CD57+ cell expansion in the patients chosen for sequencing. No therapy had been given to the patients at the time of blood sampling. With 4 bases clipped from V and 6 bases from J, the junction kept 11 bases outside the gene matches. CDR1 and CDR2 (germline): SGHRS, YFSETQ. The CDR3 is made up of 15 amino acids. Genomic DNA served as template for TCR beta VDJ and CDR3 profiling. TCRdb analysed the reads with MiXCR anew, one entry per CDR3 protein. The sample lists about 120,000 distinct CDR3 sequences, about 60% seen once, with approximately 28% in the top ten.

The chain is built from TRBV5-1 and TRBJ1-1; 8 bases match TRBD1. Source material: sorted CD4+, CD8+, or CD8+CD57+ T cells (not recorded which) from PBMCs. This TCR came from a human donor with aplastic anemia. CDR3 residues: CASSRGQGKVPEAFF. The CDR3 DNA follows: TGCGCCAGCAGCCGTGGACAGGGAAAGGTCCCTGAAGCTTTCTTT.